This T cell receptor beta chain was profiled in a study of OX40 agonist ivuxolimab in advanced cancers. For the study at large: Eligibility rules accepted prior anti-PD-1, anti-PD-L1 or anti-CTLA-4 therapy, and under 45% had some. Partial responses were achieved by three patients, of whom one had hepatocellular carcinoma and two had cutaneous melanoma.

The CDR3 is made up of 15 amino acids. The germline V gene has CDR1 SGHTA and CDR2 FQGTGA. V was cut by 2 bases and J by 1 base, with 8 bases left in between. General study points: Clonal expansion from baseline to week 6 occurred in both CD4+ and CD8+ T cells.

It was autoimmune disease history or systemic immunosuppression that excluded patients. The table came from immunoSEQ multiplex PCR; TCRdb's copy has only in-frame clones and leaves some out. The sample holds tens of thousands of clones, around 90% seen once. Points on this clone: What it recognizes is unknown.

This sequence was found in an adult with an advanced solid tumor such as melanoma, head and neck, liver or kidney cancer. The source was CD4+ or CD8+ T cells sorted from blood, collected in a trial of the OX40 agonist ivuxolimab. The genes are TRBV7-3 and TRBJ2-2; tentatively, D is TRBD2 (6 bases). CDR3 nucleotide sequence: TGTGCCAGCAGCTTATTAGCGGTGAACACCGGGGAGCTGTTTTTT. Protein product: CASSLLAVNTGELFF.